This TCR beta chain appears in the sequencing data of a study of blood T cell repertoires in COVID-19. The overall study: The samples span acute and convalescent COVID-19 from the United States, Italy and Spain.

Only one count was recorded for this clone. Clones were read by immunoSEQ multiplex PCR, and TCRdb kept only the in-frame ones, dropping some. The repertoire holds about 220,000 clones, with about 78% as singletons. V was shortened by 1 base and J by 5 bases, with 8 bases between the two germline ends. Per the germline V gene, CDR1 is MGHRA and CDR2 is YSYEKL. CDR3 size: 13 residues. This receptor was taken from a woman aged 70-85 years with acute or convalescent COVID-19. Sequencing was carried out using peripheral blood. This rearrangement joins TRBV4-1 to TRBJ1-1; D unresolved. CDR3 region: CASSQGEGTEAFF. For the CDR3, the DNA is TGCGCCAGCAGCCAAGGGGAGGGAACTGAAGCTTTCTTT.